This T cell receptor beta chain emerged from a study of radiotherapy plus CTLA-4 blockade in lung cancer. Libraries were prepared by immunoSEQ multiplex PCR; TCRdb keeps only in-frame clonotypes and omits some of them. The data hold 78,000 or so clones, with around nine tenths observed a single time. Germline CDR1 is KGHSH and CDR2 is LQKENI. Trimming shortened V by 6 bases and J by 4 bases, and 10 bases separated the two germline ends. The CDR3 runs to 12 residues. This clone was counted between two and nine times. The antigen remains unidentified. Treatment of patients with chemo-refractory metastatic non-small-cell lung cancer consisted of focal radiation plus CTLA-4 blockade with ipilimumab. Study-wide results and limits: Per reports, early blood T cell clone dynamics, plus interferon-beta, forecast response most strongly. Blood TCR clones of tumor origin expanded after radiotherapy plus ipilimumab.

The chain has TRBV18 and TRBJ2-7; no clear D gene. Sequencing was performed on peripheral blood, taken from a patient treated with radiotherapy plus ipilimumab. This receptor was obtained from a human donor with non-small cell lung cancer who had stable disease on radiotherapy plus ipilimumab. The CDR3 sequence: CASSLQNYEQYF. In DNA, the CDR3 is TGTGCCAGCTCCCTCCAAAATTACGAGCAGTACTTC.